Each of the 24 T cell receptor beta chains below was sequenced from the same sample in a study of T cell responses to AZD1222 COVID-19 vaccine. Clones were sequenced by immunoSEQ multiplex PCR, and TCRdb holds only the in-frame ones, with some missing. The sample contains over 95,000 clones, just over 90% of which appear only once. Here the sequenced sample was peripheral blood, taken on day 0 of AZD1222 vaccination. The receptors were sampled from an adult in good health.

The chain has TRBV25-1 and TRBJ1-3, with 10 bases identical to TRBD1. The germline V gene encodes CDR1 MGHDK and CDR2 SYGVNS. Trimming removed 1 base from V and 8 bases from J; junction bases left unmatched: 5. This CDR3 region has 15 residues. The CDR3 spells CASSESGTGVYTIYF. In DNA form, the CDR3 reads TGTGCCAGCAGTGAATCCGGGACAGGGGTTTACACCATATATTTT.

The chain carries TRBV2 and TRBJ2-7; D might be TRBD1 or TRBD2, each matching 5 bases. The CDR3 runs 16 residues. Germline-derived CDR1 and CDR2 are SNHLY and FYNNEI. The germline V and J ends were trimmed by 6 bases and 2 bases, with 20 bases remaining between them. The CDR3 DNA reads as TGTGCCAGCAGGTTGGGGGTGGGCAGTTTCACCTACGAGCAGTACTTC. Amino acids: CASRLGVGSFTYEQYF.

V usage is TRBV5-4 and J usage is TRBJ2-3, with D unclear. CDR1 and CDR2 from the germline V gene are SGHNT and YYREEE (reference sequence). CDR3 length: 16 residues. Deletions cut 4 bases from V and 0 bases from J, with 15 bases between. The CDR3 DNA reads TGTGCCAGCAGCGCCAGCGTCAAAGTAAGCACAGATACGCAGTATTTT. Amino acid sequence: CASSASVKVSTDTQYF.

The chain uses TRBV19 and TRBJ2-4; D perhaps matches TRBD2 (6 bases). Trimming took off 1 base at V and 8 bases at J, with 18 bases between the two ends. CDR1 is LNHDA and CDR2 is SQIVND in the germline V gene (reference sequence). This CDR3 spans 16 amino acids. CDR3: CASSIGVNAWGDIQYF. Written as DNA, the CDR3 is TGTGCCAGTAGTATAGGTGTAAACGCGTGGGGGGACATTCAGTACTTC.

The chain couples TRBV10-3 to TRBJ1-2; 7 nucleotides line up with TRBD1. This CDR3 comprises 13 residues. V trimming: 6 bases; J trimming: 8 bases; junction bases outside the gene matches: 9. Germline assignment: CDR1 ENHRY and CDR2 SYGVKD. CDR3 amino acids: CAIRGDRADGYTF. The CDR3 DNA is TGTGCCATCAGGGGAGACAGGGCGGACGGCTACACCTTC.

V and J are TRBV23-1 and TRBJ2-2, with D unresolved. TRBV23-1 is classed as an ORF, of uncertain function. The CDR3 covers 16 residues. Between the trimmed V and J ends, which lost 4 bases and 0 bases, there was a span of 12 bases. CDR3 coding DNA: TGCGCCAGCAGTCGGTGTGGGAAGTCGAACACCGGGGAGCTGTTTTTT. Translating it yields CASSRCGKSNTGELFF.

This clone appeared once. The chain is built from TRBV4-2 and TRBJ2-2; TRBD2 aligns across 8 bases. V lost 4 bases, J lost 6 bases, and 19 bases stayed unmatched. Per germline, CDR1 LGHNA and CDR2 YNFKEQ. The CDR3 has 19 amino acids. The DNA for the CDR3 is TGTGCCAGCAGCCGGCGACTCTCGGGACTAGAGGGTGTGGCCGGGGAGCTGTTTTTT. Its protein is CASSRRLSGLEGVAGELFF.

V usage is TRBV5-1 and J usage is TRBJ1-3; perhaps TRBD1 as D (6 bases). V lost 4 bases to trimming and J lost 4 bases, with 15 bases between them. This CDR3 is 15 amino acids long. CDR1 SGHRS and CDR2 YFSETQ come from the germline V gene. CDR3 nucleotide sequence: TGCGCCAGCAGCAAGCGGGGGGCGATCGGAAACACCATATATTTT. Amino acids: CASSKRGAIGNTIYF.

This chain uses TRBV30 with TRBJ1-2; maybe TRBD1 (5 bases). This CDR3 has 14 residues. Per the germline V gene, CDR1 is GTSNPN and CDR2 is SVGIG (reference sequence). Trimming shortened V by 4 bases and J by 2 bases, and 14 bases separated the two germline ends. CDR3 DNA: TGTGCCTGGAATCTACGCGGGGCGAACTATGGCTACACCTTC. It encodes CAWNLRGANYGYTF.

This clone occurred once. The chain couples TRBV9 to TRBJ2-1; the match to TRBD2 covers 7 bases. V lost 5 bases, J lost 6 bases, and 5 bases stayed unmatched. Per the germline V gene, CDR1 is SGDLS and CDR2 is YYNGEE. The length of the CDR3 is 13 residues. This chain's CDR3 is CASSPGTTNEQFF. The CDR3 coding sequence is TGTGCCAGCAGTCCCGGGACTACCAATGAGCAGTTCTTC.

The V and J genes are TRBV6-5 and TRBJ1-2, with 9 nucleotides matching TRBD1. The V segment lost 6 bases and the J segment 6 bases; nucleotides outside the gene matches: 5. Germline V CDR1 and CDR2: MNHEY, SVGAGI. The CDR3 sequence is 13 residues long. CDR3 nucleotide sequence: TGTGCCAGCAGACGGACAGGGGAGAATGGCTACACCTTC. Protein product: CASRRTGENGYTF.

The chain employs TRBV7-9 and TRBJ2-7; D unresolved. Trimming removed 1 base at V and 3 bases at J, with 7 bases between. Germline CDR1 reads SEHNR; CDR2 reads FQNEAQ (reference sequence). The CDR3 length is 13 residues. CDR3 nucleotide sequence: TGTGCCAGCAGCTTAGAACAGAGCTACGAGCAGTACTTC. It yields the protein CASSLEQSYEQYF.

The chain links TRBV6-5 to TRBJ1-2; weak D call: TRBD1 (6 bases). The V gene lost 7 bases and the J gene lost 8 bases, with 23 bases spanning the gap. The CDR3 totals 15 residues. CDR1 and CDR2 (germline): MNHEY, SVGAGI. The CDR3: CASKVDRSHARGYTF. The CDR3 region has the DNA TGTGCCAGCAAGGTGGACAGATCTCACGCGAGAGGCTACACCTTC.

The CDR3 sequence is CASSRQGASGELFF. The DNA of the CDR3 is TGTGCCAGCAGCCGACAGGGGGCAAGCGGGGAGCTGTTTTTT. The chain links TRBV28 to TRBJ2-2; TRBD1 matches at 10 bases. V shed 6 bases and J 7 bases; nucleotides not matched to a gene: 5. The CDR3 spans 14 residues. The V gene's germline CDR1 is MDHEN and CDR2 SYDVKM. Full variable domain (outside the CDR3, taken from reference TRBV28 and TRBJ2-2): DVKVTQSSRYLVKRTGEKVFLECVQDMDHENMFWYRQDPGLGLRLIYFSYDVKMKEKGDIPEGYSVSREKKERFSLILESASTNQTSMYLCASSRQGASGELFFGEGSRLTVL.

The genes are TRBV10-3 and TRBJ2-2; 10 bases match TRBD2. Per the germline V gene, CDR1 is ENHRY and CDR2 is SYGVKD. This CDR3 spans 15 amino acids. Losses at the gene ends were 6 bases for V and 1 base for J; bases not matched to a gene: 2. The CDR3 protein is CAISRLAGNTGELFF. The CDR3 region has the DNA TGTGCCATCAGCCGACTAGCGGGGAACACCGGGGAGCTGTTTTTT.

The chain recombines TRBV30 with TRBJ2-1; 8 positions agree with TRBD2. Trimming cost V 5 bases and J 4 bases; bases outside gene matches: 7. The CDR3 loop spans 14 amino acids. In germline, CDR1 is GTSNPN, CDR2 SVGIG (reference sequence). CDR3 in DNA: TGTGCCTGGCGGGGGACTAGAAAGTACAATGAGCAGTTCTTC. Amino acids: CAWRGTRKYNEQFF.

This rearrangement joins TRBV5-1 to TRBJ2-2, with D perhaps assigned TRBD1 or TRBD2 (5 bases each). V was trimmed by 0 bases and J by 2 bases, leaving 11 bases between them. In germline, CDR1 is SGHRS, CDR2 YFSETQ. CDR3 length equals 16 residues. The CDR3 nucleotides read TGCGCCAGCAGCTTGGCCGGGACGGTAAACACCGGGGAGCTGTTTTTT. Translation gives CASSLAGTVNTGELFF.

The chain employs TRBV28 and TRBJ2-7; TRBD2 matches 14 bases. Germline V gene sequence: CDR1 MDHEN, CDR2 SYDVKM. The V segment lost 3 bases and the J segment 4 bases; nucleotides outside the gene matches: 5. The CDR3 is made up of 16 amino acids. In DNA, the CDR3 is TGTGCCAGCAGTTTTGGGACTAGCGGGAGTACGTACGAGCAGTACTTC. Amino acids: CASSFGTSGSTYEQYF. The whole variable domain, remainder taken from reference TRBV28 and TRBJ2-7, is DVKVTQSSRYLVKRTGEKVFLECVQDMDHENMFWYRQDPGLGLRLIYFSYDVKMKEKGDIPEGYSVSREKKERFSLILESASTNQTSMYLCASSFGTSGSTYEQYFGPGTRLTVT.

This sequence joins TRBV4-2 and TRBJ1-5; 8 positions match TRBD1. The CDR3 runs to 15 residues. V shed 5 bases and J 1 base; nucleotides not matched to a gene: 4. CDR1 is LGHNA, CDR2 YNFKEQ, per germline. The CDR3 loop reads CASSTTGGSNQPQHF. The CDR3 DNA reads TGTGCCAGCAGCACCACAGGGGGAAGCAATCAGCCCCAGCATTTT.

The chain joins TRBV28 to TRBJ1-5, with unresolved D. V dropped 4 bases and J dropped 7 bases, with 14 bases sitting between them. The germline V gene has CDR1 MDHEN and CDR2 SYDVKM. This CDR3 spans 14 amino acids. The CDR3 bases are TGTGCCAGCAGTTCTCCGGGAGTAACACAGCCCCAGCATTTT. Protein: CASSSPGVTQPQHF.

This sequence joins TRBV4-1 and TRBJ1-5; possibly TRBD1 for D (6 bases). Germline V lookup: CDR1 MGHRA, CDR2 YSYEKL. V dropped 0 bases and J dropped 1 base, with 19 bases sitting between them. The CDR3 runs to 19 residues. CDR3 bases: TGCGCCAGCAGCCAAGATACCCGGGGGGTAGGGGGAAGCAATCAGCCCCAGCATTTT. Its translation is CASSQDTRGVGGSNQPQHF.

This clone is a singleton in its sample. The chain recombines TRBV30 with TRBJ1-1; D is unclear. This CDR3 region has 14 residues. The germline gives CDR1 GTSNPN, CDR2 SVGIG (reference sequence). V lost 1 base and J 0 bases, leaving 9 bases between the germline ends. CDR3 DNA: TGTGCCTGGAGTGCATACAGTCTGAACACTGAAGCTTTCTTT. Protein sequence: CAWSAYSLNTEAFF.

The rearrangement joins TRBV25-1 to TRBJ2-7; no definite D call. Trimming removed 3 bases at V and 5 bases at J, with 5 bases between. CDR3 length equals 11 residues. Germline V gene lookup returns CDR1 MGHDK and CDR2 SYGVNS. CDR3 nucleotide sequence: TGTGCCAGCAGTGAGGCTCACGAGCAGTACTTC. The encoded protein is CASSEAHEQYF.

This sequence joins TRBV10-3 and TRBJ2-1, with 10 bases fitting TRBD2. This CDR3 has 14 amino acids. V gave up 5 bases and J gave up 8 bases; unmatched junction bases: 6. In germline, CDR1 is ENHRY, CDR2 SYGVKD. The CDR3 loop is CAISTAGGPDEQFF. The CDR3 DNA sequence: TGTGCCATCAGTACAGCGGGAGGGCCGGATGAGCAGTTCTTC.